This T cell receptor beta chain was sequenced during a study of T cell responses to AZD1222 COVID-19 vaccine. Regarding the study as a whole: The sample set comprised mostly white British donors with more females, and clonal diversity was possibly underestimated. None of the repertoires were sampled until the peak T cell response had passed.

A remark on this clone: Its antigen is undetermined.

Sequencing used immunoSEQ multiplex PCR; TCRdb keeps in-frame clones, though not all of them. Among about 150,000 clones listed, around 90% were seen once. The V gene end was trimmed by 6 bases and the J gene end by 9 bases; junction bases not matched to a gene: 13. CDR1 is SQVTM and CDR2 is ANQGSEA in the germline V gene. This CDR3 spans 14 amino acids. The specimen comprised peripheral blood, sampled 28 days after the second AZD1222 dose. J is TRBJ2-5 and V is TRBV29-1; 10 nucleotides line up with TRBD1. The receptor's source is an adult who received the AZD1222 COVID-19 vaccine. CDR3 in amino acids: CSVLDPGQGLAQYF. For the CDR3, the DNA is TGCAGCGTCTTAGACCCGGGACAGGGGTTGGCCCAGTACTTC.